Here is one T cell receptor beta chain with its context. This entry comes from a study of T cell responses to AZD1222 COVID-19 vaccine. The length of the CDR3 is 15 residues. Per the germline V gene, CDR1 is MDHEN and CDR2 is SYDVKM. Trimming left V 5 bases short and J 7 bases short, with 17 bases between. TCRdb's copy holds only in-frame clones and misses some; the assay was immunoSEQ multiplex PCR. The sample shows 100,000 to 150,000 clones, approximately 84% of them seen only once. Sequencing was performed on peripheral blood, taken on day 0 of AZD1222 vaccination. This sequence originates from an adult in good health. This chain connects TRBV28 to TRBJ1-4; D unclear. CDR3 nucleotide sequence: TGTGCCAGCAGTCCCCTAGGGAAAAAATCTGAAAAACTGTTTTTT. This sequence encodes CASSPLGKKSEKLFF.